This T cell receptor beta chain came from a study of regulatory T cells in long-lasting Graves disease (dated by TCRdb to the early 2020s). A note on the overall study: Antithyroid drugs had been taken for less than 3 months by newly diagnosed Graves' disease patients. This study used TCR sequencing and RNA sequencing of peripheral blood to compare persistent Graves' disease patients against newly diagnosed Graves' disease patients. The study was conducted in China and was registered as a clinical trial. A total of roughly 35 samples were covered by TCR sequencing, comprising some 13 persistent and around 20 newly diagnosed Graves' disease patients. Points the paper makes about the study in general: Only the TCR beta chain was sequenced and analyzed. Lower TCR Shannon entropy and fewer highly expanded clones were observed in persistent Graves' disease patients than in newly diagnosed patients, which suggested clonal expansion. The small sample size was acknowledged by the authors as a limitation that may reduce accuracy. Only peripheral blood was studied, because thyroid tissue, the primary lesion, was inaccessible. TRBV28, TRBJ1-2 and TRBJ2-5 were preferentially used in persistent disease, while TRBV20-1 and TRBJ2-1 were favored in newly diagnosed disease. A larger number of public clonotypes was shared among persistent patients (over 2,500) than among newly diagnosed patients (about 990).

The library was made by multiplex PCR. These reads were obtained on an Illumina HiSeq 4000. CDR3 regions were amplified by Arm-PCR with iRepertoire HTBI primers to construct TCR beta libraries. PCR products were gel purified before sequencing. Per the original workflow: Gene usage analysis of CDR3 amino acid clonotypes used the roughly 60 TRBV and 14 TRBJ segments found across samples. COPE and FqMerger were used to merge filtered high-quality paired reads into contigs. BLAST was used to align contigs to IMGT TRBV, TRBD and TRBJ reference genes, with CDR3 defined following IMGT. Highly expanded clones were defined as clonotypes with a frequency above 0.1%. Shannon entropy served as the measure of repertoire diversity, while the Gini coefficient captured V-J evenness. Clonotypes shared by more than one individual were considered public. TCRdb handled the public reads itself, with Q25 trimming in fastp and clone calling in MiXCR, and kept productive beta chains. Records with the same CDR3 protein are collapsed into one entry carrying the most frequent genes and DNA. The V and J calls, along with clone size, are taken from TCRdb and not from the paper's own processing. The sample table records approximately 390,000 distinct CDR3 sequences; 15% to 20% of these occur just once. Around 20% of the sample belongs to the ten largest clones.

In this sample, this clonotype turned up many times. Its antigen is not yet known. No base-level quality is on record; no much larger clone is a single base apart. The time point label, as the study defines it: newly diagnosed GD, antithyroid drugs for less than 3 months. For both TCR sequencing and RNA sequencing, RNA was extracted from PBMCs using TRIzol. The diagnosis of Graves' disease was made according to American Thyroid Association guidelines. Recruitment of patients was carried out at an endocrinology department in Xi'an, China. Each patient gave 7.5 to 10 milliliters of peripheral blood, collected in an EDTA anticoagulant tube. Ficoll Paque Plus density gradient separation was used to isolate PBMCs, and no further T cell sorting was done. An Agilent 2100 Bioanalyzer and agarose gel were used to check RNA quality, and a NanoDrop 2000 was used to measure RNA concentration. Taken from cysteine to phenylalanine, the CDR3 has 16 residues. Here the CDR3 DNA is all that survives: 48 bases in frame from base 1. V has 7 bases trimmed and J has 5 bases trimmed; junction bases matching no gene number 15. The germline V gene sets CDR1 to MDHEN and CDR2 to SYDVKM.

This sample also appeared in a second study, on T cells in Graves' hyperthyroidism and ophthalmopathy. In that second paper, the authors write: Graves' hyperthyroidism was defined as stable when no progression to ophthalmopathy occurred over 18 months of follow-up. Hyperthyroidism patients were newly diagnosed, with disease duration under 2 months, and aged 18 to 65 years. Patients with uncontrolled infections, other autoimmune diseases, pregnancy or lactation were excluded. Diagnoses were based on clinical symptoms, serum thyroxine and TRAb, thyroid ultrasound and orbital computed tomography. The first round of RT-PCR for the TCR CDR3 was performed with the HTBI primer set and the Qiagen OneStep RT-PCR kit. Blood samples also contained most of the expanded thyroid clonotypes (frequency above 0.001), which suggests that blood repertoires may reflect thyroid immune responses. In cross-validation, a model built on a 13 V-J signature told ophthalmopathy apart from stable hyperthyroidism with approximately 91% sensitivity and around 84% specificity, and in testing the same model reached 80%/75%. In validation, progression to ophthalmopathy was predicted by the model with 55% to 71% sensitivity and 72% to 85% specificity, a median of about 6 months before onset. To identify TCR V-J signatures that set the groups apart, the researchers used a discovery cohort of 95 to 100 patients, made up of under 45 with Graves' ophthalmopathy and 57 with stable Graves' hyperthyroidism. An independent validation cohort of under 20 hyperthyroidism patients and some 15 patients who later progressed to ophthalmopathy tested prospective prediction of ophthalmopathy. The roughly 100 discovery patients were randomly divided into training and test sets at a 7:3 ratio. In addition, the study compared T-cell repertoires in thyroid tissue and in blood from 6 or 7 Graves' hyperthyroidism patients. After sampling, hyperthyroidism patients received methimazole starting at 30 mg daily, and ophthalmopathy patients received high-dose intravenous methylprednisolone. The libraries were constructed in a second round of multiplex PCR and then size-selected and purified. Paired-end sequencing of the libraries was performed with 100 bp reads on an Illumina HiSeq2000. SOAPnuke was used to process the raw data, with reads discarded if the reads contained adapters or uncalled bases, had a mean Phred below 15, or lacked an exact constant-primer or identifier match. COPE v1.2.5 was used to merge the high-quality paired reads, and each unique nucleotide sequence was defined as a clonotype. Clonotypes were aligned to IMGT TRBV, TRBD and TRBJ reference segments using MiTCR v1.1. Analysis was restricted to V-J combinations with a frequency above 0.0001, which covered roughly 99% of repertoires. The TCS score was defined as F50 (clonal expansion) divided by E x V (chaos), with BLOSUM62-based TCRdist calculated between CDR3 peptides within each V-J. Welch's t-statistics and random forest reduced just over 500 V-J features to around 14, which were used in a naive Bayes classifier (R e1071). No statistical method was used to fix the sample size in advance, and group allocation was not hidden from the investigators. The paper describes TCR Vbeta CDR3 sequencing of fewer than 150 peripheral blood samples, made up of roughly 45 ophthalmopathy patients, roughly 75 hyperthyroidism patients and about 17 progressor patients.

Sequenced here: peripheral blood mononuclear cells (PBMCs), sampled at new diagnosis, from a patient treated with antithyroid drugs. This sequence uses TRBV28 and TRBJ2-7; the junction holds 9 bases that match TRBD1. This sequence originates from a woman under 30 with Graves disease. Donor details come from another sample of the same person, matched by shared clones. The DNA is TGTGCCAGCAATCCCAGGATGGGACAGGGTCTCAACGAGCAGTACTTC. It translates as CASNPRMGQGLNEQYF.